The present entry profiles one TCR beta chain with its context. The CDR3 is 14 amino acids. Germline V gives CDR1 MNHNS, CDR2 SASEGT. Unmatched junction bases numbered 10, after V lost 11 bases and J lost 1 base. The data were obtained in a study of glioma-infiltrating T cells after dendritic cell vaccination. The immunoSEQ assay amplified TCRB CDR3 from up to 2 ug DNA. The primer mix had 60 V beta and 13 J beta primers. Here immunoSEQ multiplex PCR was the method, and the copy in TCRdb shows in-frame clones only, minus some. The sample lists about 82,000 clones, 75% to 90% seen once, with less than 7% in the top ten. This sample's time point: after dendritic cell vaccination, including at tumor progression/relapse. Patients had residual fresh-frozen tumor tissue and more than two years of survival data. None of the glioblastoma patients had an isocitrate dehydrogenase mutation.

The sample here was blood, taken after dendritic cell vaccination. The TCR comes from a human donor with glioblastoma. This rearrangement joins TRBV6-1 to TRBJ2-7; TRBD1 matches 8 bases. DNA of the CDR3: TGTGCCGCTGCTGGACAGGGAGGTTCCTACGAGCAGTACTTC. It codes for CAAAGQGGSYEQYF.